These 17 T cell receptor beta chains were sequenced from one sample in a study of identical twins. A single record per CDR3 protein comes from TCRdb applying MiXCR to the 5' RACE reads. The data show roughly 350,000 distinct CDR3 sequences, approximately 8.7% seen once. Sequencing input: naive T cells sorted from blood. Receptor source: a woman in her 50s in good health.

The rearrangement uses TRBV5-1 and TRBJ2-1; 15 nucleotides align to TRBD2. With 5 bases clipped from V and 8 bases from J, the junction kept 5 bases outside the gene matches. From germline, CDR1 is SGHRS and CDR2 YFSETQ. This CDR3 comprises 15 residues. This CDR3 is CASRPGLAGGDEQFF. In nucleotides, the CDR3 is TGCGCCAGCAGACCTGGACTAGCGGGAGGGGATGAGCAGTTCTTC. The full variable domain, completed using reference TRBV5-1 and TRBJ2-1, is KAGVTQTPRYLIKTRGQQVTLSCSPISGHRSVSWYQQTPGQGLQFLFEYFSETQRNKGNFPGRFSGRQFSNSRSEMNVSTLELGDSALYLCASRPGLAGGDEQFFGPGTRLTVL.

This clonotype came up many times. V gene TRBV5-1 combines with J gene TRBJ2-1; D unresolved. Trimming shortened V by 4 bases and J by 8 bases, and 10 bases separated the two germline ends. Germline values: CDR1 SGHRS, CDR2 YFSETQ. The CDR3 totals 12 residues. The CDR3 spells CASSGDVDEQFF. CDR3 in DNA: TGCGCCAGCAGCGGAGATGTGGATGAGCAGTTCTTC.

The chain joins TRBV14 to TRBJ2-4; no definite D call. V was shortened by 4 bases and J by 7 bases, with 11 bases between the two germline ends. Germline V gives CDR1 SGHDN, CDR2 FVKESK. This CDR3 region has 13 residues. Here the CDR3 DNA reads TGTGCCAGCAGCCGGACCAGTAGGAACATTCAGTACTTC. Translating it yields CASSRTSRNIQYF.

The table lists this clonotype with many counts. This chain's CDR3 is CASSLREQPANTGELFF. DNA of the CDR3: TGTGCCAGCAGCTTGCGGGAACAGCCCGCGAACACCGGGGAGCTGTTTTTT. The rearrangement links TRBV5-5 to TRBJ2-2; tentatively, D is TRBD2 (5 bases). The CDR3 length is 17 residues. Germline CDR1 SGHKS, CDR2 YYEKEE (reference sequence). Trimming cost V 1 base and J 0 bases, with 13 bases left between them.

This clonotype was detected many times. The genes are TRBV29-1 and TRBJ2-1; D is unresolved. V was pared by 7 bases and J by 0 bases, with 10 bases between. Germline assignment: CDR1 SQVTM and CDR2 ANQGSEA. This CDR3 spans 13 amino acids. The DNA for the CDR3 is TGCAGCGGAGTTTTAGGCTCCTACAATGAGCAGTTCTTC. This encodes CSGVLGSYNEQFF.

The V call is TRBV5-6, the J call TRBJ2-5, with 11 bases matching TRBD2. This CDR3 is 15 amino acids long. Trimming at V came to 4 bases and at J to 5 bases, leaving 7 bases not matched to a gene. In germline, CDR1 is SGHDT, CDR2 YYEEEE. Here the CDR3 DNA reads TGTGCCAGCAGCCCGCTAGCGGGAGGAGGGGAGACCCAGTACTTC. It specifies CASSPLAGGGETQYF.

This chain connects TRBV20-1 to TRBJ1-3; a possible D gene is TRBD1 (5 bases). Germline V CDR1 and CDR2: DFQATT, SNEGSKA (reference sequence). The CDR3 runs 16 residues. V shed 0 bases and J shed 0 bases, with 12 bases lying between them. CDR3 in DNA: TGCAGTGCTAGAGACAGGGCATTCAGCTCTGGAAACACCATATATTTT. It encodes CSARDRAFSSGNTIYF.

This sequence joins TRBV7-9 and TRBJ2-6, with D uncertain. Trimming stripped 1 base from V and 0 bases from J, with 7 bases between. Germline V gene data show CDR1 as SEHNR and CDR2 as FQNEAQ (reference sequence). This CDR3 has 16 amino acids. CDR3: CASSLVVSSGANVLTF. CDR3 coding DNA: TGTGCCAGCAGCTTAGTGGTCAGCTCTGGGGCCAACGTCCTGACTTTC.

This clonotype turned up a few times. V usage is TRBV7-6 and J usage is TRBJ2-1; 9 bases line up with TRBD2. The germline V gene has CDR1 SGHVS and CDR2 FNYEAQ. With V trimmed by 3 bases and J by 7 bases, 13 bases remained unmatched. The CDR3 runs to 17 residues. CDR3 region: CASSFLASGITRNEQFF. The CDR3 DNA reads as TGTGCCAGCAGCTTTTTAGCTAGCGGGATCACTAGGAATGAGCAGTTCTTC. The entire variable domain, with the rest obtained from reference TRBV7-6 and TRBJ2-1, is as follows: GAGVSQSPRYKVTKRGQDVALRCDPISGHVSLYWYRQALGQGPEFLTYFNYEAQQDKSGLPNDRFSAERPEGSISTLTIQRTEQRDSAMYRCASSFLASGITRNEQFFGPGTRLTVL.

This clonotype was seen many times. The chain uses TRBV15 and TRBJ2-5; no definite D call. Trimming removed 3 bases from V and 0 bases from J, with 14 bases in between. The germline V gene encodes CDR1 LNHNV and CDR2 YYDKDF (reference sequence). The CDR3 has 16 amino acids. This chain's CDR3 is CATSRGRGPNQETQYF. CDR3 DNA sequence: TGTGCCACCAGCAGGGGCAGAGGACCGAACCAAGAGACCCAGTACTTC.

V usage is TRBV29-1 and J usage is TRBJ1-3, with a tentative D call TRBD1 (6 bases). Looked up from germline, CDR1 is SQVTM and CDR2 is ANQGSEA. V lost 6 bases and J lost 3, with 15 bases in between. This CDR3 is 14 amino acids long. The CDR3 bases are TGCAGCGTGAGGACAGTCCGTAATGGAAACACCATATATTTT. Translating it yields CSVRTVRNGNTIYF. Full variable domain (missing parts from reference TRBV29-1 and TRBJ1-3): SAVISQKPSRDICQRGTSLTIQCQVDSQVTMMFWYRQQPGQSLTLIATANQGSEATYESGFVIDKFPISRPNLTFSTLTVSNMSPEDSSIYLCSVRTVRNGNTIYFGEGSWLTVV.

This clonotype was recorded many times. V is TRBV10-3 and J is TRBJ2-3; D gene uncertain. The CDR3 runs to 12 residues. V lost 8 bases to trimming and J lost 1 base, with 7 bases between them. Germline V gene sequence: CDR1 ENHRY, CDR2 SYGVKD. The CDR3 DNA is TGTGCCATCCGGATGGGCACAGATACGCAGTATTTT. Translating it yields CAIRMGTDTQYF.

This clonotype was counted many times. This chain uses TRBV7-9 with TRBJ2-3; 7 bases are a match to TRBD1. Trimming took 6 bases from V and 1 from J; bases not matched to a gene: 7. Germline V gene sequence: CDR1 SEHNR, CDR2 FQNEAQ (reference sequence). The CDR3 extends over 15 amino acids. Here the CDR3 DNA reads TGTGCCAGCAGTTCCGACAGGGAAGGCACAGATACGCAGTATTTT. Translating gives CASSSDREGTDTQYF.

The chain has TRBV29-1 and TRBJ1-1; the D gene is possibly TRBD1 (5 bases). This CDR3 is 15 amino acids long. CDR1 is SQVTM and CDR2 is ANQGSEA in the germline V gene. The DNA of the CDR3 is TGCAGTGCCCAAGGGGAGGTTTTGATGAACACTGAAGCTTTCTTT. Amino acid sequence: CSAQGEVLMNTEAFF.

The sample holds many counts of this clonotype. This rearrangement joins TRBV9 to TRBJ2-7, with 8 positions matching TRBD1. The CDR3 sequence is 14 residues long. Looked up from germline, CDR1 is SGDLS and CDR2 is YYNGEE. V was pared by 4 bases and J by 4 bases, with 7 bases of the junction left unmatched. The CDR3 loop reads CASSPRTGRYEQYF. CDR3 DNA: TGTGCCAGCAGCCCCCGGACAGGGAGGTACGAGCAGTACTTC.

This clonotype was picked up a small number of times. The rearrangement uses TRBV20-1 and TRBJ2-7, with D perhaps TRBD2 (6 bases). The ends were cut back, 3 bases at V and 5 bases at J, with 8 bases in the middle. Germline V gene lookup returns CDR1 DFQATT and CDR2 SNEGSKA (reference sequence). CDR3 size: 11 residues. CDR3 in amino acids: CSASGGNEQYV. In DNA form, the CDR3 reads TGCAGTGCTAGTGGAGGGAACGAGCAGTACGTC.

In this sample, this clonotype turned up a few times. CDR3 amino acids: CSAGGAGTYEQYF. CDR3 in DNA: TGCAGTGCGGGGGGAGCGGGTACCTACGAGCAGTACTTC. This sequence joins TRBV20-1 and TRBJ2-7; weak D call: TRBD2 (6 bases). Germline loops: CDR1 DFQATT, CDR2 SNEGSKA (reference sequence). CDR3 length equals 13 residues. Trimming left V 6 bases short and J 2 bases short, with 14 bases between.